One sample yielded the 8 T cell receptor beta chains listed below, sequenced in a study of T cell changes during pregnancy in multiple sclerosis. This table comes from immunoSEQ multiplex PCR, and its TCRdb copy is limited to in-frame clones, with some not included. The sample holds some 51,000 clones, approximately 94% seen once. The source material was CD8+ T cells from peripheral blood mononuclear cells, sampled in the first trimester of pregnancy. These receptors all stem from a female donor with multiple sclerosis, enrolled in a pregnancy study.

This sequence joins TRBV7-2 and TRBJ2-7, with D uncertain. The CDR3 consists of 12 residues. Per the germline V gene, CDR1 is SGHTA and CDR2 is FQGNSA. V was cut by 4 bases and J by 5 bases, with 9 bases left in between. The CDR3: CASSSLRDEQYF. CDR3 in DNA: TGTGCCAGCAGCTCCCTACGGGACGAGCAGTACTTC. The whole variable domain, remainder taken from reference TRBV7-2 and TRBJ2-7, is GAGVSQSPSNKVTEKGKDVELRCDPISGHTALYWYRQSLGQGLEFLIYFQGNSAPDKSGLPSDRFSAERTGGSVSTLTIQRTQQEDSAVYLCASSSLRDEQYFGPGTRLTVT.

The gene calls are TRBV6-1 and TRBJ1-1; TRBD1 matches 8 bases. Looked up from germline, CDR1 is MNHNS and CDR2 is SASEGT. V dropped 6 bases and J dropped 1; count of bases not matched to a gene: 1. The CDR3 totals 13 residues. CDR3 in amino acids: CASRGTGNTEAFF. The CDR3 bases are TGTGCCAGCAGGGGGACAGGGAACACTGAAGCTTTCTTT.

The chain carries TRBV28 and TRBJ1-1; no clear D. V was cut by 3 bases and J by 3 bases, with 14 bases left in between. This CDR3 has 15 residues. From germline, CDR1 is MDHEN and CDR2 SYDVKM. The CDR3 loop is CASSLRSLMDTEAFF. The CDR3 DNA reads TGTGCCAGCAGTTTGAGATCCCTTATGGACACTGAAGCTTTCTTT. Using reference TRBV28 and TRBJ1-1 for the parts outside the CDR3, the full variable domain is DVKVTQSSRYLVKRTGEKVFLECVQDMDHENMFWYRQDPGLGLRLIYFSYDVKMKEKGDIPEGYSVSREKKERFSLILESASTNQTSMYLCASSLRSLMDTEAFFGQGTRLTVV.

V is TRBV6-1 and J is TRBJ2-7, with 7 bases aligning to TRBD2. This CDR3 comprises 15 residues. V shed 0 bases and J 2 bases; nucleotides not matched to a gene: 4. Per germline, CDR1 MNHNS and CDR2 SASEGT. CDR3 coding DNA: TGTGCCAGCAGTGAAGCAACTAGCGAGGCCTACGAGCAGTACTTC. Protein: CASSEATSEAYEQYF.

The CDR3 here is CATSRYLEAGGLETQYF. DNA of the CDR3: TGTGCCACCAGCAGATACTTAGAGGCGGGGGGTTTAGAGACCCAGTACTTC. This chain connects TRBV15 to TRBJ2-5, with TRBD2 matching 8 bases. The germline V gene encodes CDR1 LNHNV and CDR2 YYDKDF (reference sequence). The CDR3 contains 17 residues. V gave up 2 bases and J gave up 4 bases; unmatched junction bases: 12.

The V gene is TRBV27, the J gene TRBJ2-7, with unresolved D. CDR1 and CDR2 (germline): MNHEY, SMNVEV (reference sequence). This CDR3 is 14 amino acids long. V shed 3 bases and J shed 3 bases, with 12 bases lying between them. CDR3 nucleotide sequence: TGTGCCAGCAGTTTGTCGATTGAGAGCTACGAGCAGTACTTC. This translates into CASSLSIESYEQYF.

This sequence joins TRBV19 and TRBJ2-7, with TRBD2 as a possible D gene (5 bases). The CDR3 length is 15 residues. The V end lost 5 bases, the J end lost 0 bases, and 14 bases lay between the germline ends. Germline V gene data show CDR1 as LNHDA and CDR2 as SQIVND (reference sequence). The DNA of the CDR3 is TGTGCCAGTAGTGGGTCGAGGGCCCGCTCCTACGAGCAGTACTTC. This translates into CASSGSRARSYEQYF.

This chain joins TRBV5-1 and TRBJ2-6; TRBD1 matches at 7 bases. From germline, CDR1 is SGHRS and CDR2 YFSETQ. The V and J ends lost 3 bases and 0 bases, in that order; junction bases with no gene match: 6. This CDR3 comprises 17 residues. The CDR3 loop reads CASSWTGLSSGANVLTF. The CDR3 bases are TGCGCCAGCAGCTGGACAGGTTTGAGCTCTGGGGCCAACGTCCTGACTTTC.